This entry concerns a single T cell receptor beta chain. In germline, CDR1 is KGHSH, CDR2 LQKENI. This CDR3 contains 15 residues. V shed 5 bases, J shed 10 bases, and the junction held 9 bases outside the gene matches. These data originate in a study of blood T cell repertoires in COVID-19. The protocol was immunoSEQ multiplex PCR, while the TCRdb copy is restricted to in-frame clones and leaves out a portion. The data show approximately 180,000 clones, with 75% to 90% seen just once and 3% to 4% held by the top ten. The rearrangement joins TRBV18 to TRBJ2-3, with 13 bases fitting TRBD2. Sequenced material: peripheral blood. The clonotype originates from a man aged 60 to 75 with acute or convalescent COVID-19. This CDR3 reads CASSTGTSGIASQYF. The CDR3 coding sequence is TGTGCCAGCTCAACAGGGACTAGCGGGATAGCTTCGCAGTATTTT. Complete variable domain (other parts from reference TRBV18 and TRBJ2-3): NAGVMQNPRHLVRRRGQEARLRCSPMKGHSHVYWYRQLPEEGLKFMVYLQKENIIDESGMPKERFSAEFPKEGPSILRIQQVVRGDSAAYFCASSTGTSGIASQYFGPGTRLTVL.